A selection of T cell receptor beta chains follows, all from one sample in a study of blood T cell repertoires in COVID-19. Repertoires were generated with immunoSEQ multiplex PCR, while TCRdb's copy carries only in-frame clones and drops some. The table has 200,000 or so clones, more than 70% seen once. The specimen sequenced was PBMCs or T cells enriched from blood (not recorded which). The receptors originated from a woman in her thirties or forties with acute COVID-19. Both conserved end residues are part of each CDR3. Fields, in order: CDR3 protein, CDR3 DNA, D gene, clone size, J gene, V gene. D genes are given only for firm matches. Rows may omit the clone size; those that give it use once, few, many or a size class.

CASSQVDRGLAFF	TGCGCCAGCAGCCAAGTCGACAGGGGGTTAGCTTTCTTT	TRBD1	NA	TRBJ1-1	TRBV4-3
CASSVAPSDSLGENTEAFF	TGTGCCAGCAGCGTAGCCCCGTCGGACTCACTGGGCGAGAACACTGAAGCTTTCTTT	NA	NA	TRBJ1-1	TRBV9
CASSKGSKTLSSPLHF	TGTGCCAGCAGCAAAGGATCTAAGACATTAAGTTCACCCCTCCACTTT	NA	NA	TRBJ1-6	TRBV21-1
CASSYRGSYEQYF	TGTGCCAGCAGTTACAGGGGTTCCTACGAGCAGTACTTC	NA	few	TRBJ2-7	TRBV6-2/TRBV6-3
CASSQTIFGSEKNTGELFF	TGTGCCAGCAGCCAGACAATTTTTGGTAGCGAGAAGAACACCGGGGAGCTGTTTTTT	NA	NA	TRBJ2-2	TRBV4-2
CAWSVGAGALGNTIYF	TGTGCCTGGAGTGTGGGGGCAGGGGCCCTTGGAAACACCATATATTTT	NA	NA	TRBJ1-3	TRBV30
CASSGTSGYTGELFF	TGTGCCAGCAGCGGGACTAGCGGATACACCGGGGAGCTGTTTTTT	TRBD2	NA	TRBJ2-2	TRBV7-2
CASSTIPGQGADQPQHF	TGTGCCAGTAGCACTATCCCCGGTCAGGGGGCGGATCAGCCCCAGCATTTT	TRBD1	few	TRBJ1-5	TRBV19
CAVGGDTYTQYF	TGTGCCGTCGGGGGGGACACGTATACGCAGTATTTT	TRBD2	NA	TRBJ2-3	TRBV10-3
CASSFRVAETQYF	TGCGCCAGCAGCTTCAGGGTTGCGGAGACCCAGTACTTC	NA	NA	TRBJ2-5	TRBV5-1
CASSWDRSSFYEQYF	TGTGCCAGCAGTTGGGACAGGTCCTCTTTCTACGAGCAGTACTTC	TRBD1	NA	TRBJ2-7	TRBV28
CASSRMEGEDEKLFF	TGTGCCAGCAGCCGGATGGAGGGAGAGGATGAAAAACTGTTTTTT	NA	NA	TRBJ1-4	TRBV5-5
CASLSRGRSTEAFF	TGTGCCAGCCTCTCGAGAGGGAGGAGCACTGAAGCTTTCTTT	NA	NA	TRBJ1-1	TRBV19
CASSQDLAYGYTF	TGTGCCAGCAGCCAAGATCTGGCATACGGCTACACCTTC	NA	NA	TRBJ1-2	TRBV14
CASSVAGTVSGNTIYF	TGTGCCAGCAGCGTAGCGGGGACTGTCTCTGGAAACACCATATATTTT	NA	NA	TRBJ1-3	TRBV9
CAISPSSYEQYF	TGTGCCATCAGCCCTAGCTCCTACGAGCAGTACTTC	NA	NA	TRBJ2-7	TRBV10-3
CASSVLSGGVTGELFF	TGTGCCAGCAGCGTATTAAGCGGGGGGGTAACCGGGGAGCTGTTTTTT	TRBD2	NA	TRBJ2-2	TRBV9
CASSSIRGDSPLHF	TGTGCCAGCAGCTCAATCAGGGGAGATTCACCCCTCCACTTT	NA	NA	TRBJ1-6	TRBV7-9
CASSLEALQGGTEAFF	TGTGCCAGCAGCTTAGAGGCCCTTCAGGGTGGCACTGAAGCTTTCTTT	NA	NA	TRBJ1-1	TRBV7-9
CASSENLGRHAFF	TGCGCCAGCAGCGAAAATCTAGGTCGGCACGCGTTCTTC	NA	NA	TRBJ2-1	TRBV5-1
CASSAYGTGELFF	TGTGCCAGCAGCGCCTACGGCACCGGGGAGCTGTTTTTT	NA	once	TRBJ2-2	TRBV9
CASASGRLASTDTQYF	TGTGCCAGTGCCAGCGGGAGGCTCGCCTCCACAGATACGCAGTATTTT	TRBD2	NA	TRBJ2-3	TRBV19
CASSLGGGAGTDTQYF	TGCGCCAGCAGCTTGGGAGGGGGGGCAGGCACAGATACGCAGTATTTT	NA	NA	TRBJ2-3	TRBV5-1
CASSPGQDYGYTF	TGTGCCAGCAGCCCGGGACAGGACTATGGCTACACCTTC	TRBD1	NA	TRBJ1-2	TRBV12-3/TRBV12-4
CASSIGPGSGYTF	TGTGCCAGTAGTATAGGGCCCGGGAGTGGCTACACCTTC	NA	once	TRBJ1-2	TRBV19
CASSFRGAASEDEQYF	TGTGCCAGTAGTTTCAGGGGGGCTGCGAGTGAGGACGAGCAGTACTTC	NA	few	TRBJ2-7	TRBV19
CASRSGSGANVLTF	TGTGCCAGCAGGAGCGGCTCTGGGGCCAACGTCCTGACTTTC	NA	NA	TRBJ2-6	TRBV3-1/TRBV3-2
CASQEIATNEKLFF	TGTGCCAGCCAAGAGATTGCAACTAATGAAAAACTGTTTTTT	NA	NA	TRBJ1-4	TRBV2
CATRGAVSYNEQFF	TGCGCCACCCGCGGGGCCGTCTCCTACAATGAGCAGTTCTTC	NA	few	TRBJ2-1	TRBV5-1
CASSLWASTGELFF	TGTGCCAGCAGCTTGTGGGCCTCTACCGGGGAGCTGTTTTTT	NA	NA	TRBJ2-2	TRBV5-4
CAWSVTGIPETQYF	TGTGCCTGGAGTGTGACAGGGATTCCAGAGACCCAGTACTTC	TRBD1	once	TRBJ2-5	TRBV30
CASRRQVEAFF	TGTGCCAGCAGGAGACAGGTTGAAGCTTTCTTT	NA	NA	TRBJ1-1	TRBV2
CASSESAGLNQPQHF	TGTGCCAGCAGTGAATCGGCGGGACTCAATCAGCCCCAGCATTTT	NA	NA	TRBJ1-5	TRBV2
CASSQERGSTDTQYF	TGTGCCAGCAGCCAAGAACGGGGTTCCACAGATACGCAGTATTTT	NA	NA	TRBJ2-3	TRBV7-2